A selection of T cell receptor beta chains follows, all from one sample in a study of molecular identifiers for immune sequencing clone quantification. In TCRdb, the PCR reads were re-called with MiXCR into one record per CDR3 protein. The sample includes some 66,000 distinct CDR3 sequences, about a fifth seen only once; the top ten take about 1.5%. The sequenced sample consisted of naive CD8+ T cells from blood, with Jurkat cell RNA spiked in. Receptors originate from a human donor in good health. Some libraries in this study had Jurkat cell RNA spiked in. The conserved cysteine and the conserved F or W are not part of the CDR3 here. D genes are given only for firm matches.

>NA|TRBV10-3
AISDPGSARTQF
>TRBD2|TRBV3-1
ASSTYPGLAPDTQY
>NA|TRBV5-5
ASSLAASVYERY
>NA|TRBV7-9
ASSSFNSPLH
>TRBD2|TRBV30
AWSGLAGSPGANVLT
>NA|TRBV19
ASSRGGGETEAF
>NA|TRBV20-1
SARVTDSYNEQF
>TRBD2|TRBV7-9
ASSPWTSGLFQETQY
>NA|TRBV28
ASSYPPPSDESGANVLT
>TRBD2|TRBV28
ASSEPLAGVAGRETQY
>NA|TRBV11-3
ASSLSGGSSYEQY
>NA|TRBV7-8
ASSLGVRTVNYGYT
>NA|TRBV7-6
ASSLKRGGEQY
>NA|TRBV11-2
ASSLAVYGKSNQPQH
>NA|TRBV28
ASWAGGNQPQH
>TRBD2|TRBV14
ASRPTGTSGYNEQF
>NA|TRBV4-2
ASSQEWGSNQPQH
>NA|TRBV2
ASSEARGAEAF
>TRBD2|TRBV29-1
SVEGGDYPISNTQY
>TRBD1|TRBV29-1
SVRTGGADEQY
>NA|TRBV10-1
ASSGRRAATDTQY
>NA|TRBV29-1
SVKWSPSVYGERF
>NA|TRBV11-2
ASRGTVRNAQY
>NA|TRBV5-1
ASSFRGSWLF
>NA|TRBV4-3
ASSPSLGFDEQF
>TRBD1|TRBV6-4
ASSDSTRDRGGYEQY
>NA|TRBV6-1
ASRVGNSLSPLH
>NA|TRBV6-2/TRBV6-3
ASSRESVGEQF
>TRBD2|TRBV7-9
ASWDLAGGAYNEQF
>NA|TRBV7-9
ASSLSTDTQY
>NA|TRBV7-8
ASSLRRRAATNEKLF
>TRBD1|TRBV5-1
ASSLAWGQSTDTQY
>NA|TRBV5-4
ASSPRESSYNEQF
>NA|TRBV7-8
ASSLSYDYGYT
>NA|TRBV7-8
ASSLGRRSSYNEQF
>NA|TRBV20-1
SARVASFPDTQY
>NA|TRBV7-9
ASSFALGNTGELF
>TRBD2|TRBV19
ASTPLAGSTDTQY
>NA|TRBV6-6
ASSPEDRVMNTEAF
>NA|TRBV6-5
ASSYRQGGAYEQY
>NA|TRBV5-1
ASSLKFQGGTEAF
>TRBD2|TRBV14
ASSQVGSGAGELF
>NA|TRBV15
ATSIEVGNQPQH
>NA|TRBV6-5
ASSVGTGILETQY
>NA|TRBV23-1
ASSQSRSPITRNSPLH
>NA|TRBV7-9
ASSLVSSPQGEQY
>NA|TRBV7-9
ASSLARGSPYEQY
>NA|TRBV10-3
AISEGGGSTDTQY
>NA|TRBV7-2
ASSLARWEGSYNQPQH
>TRBD1|TRBV4-1
ASSYRPDRARYGVTYNEQF
>NA|TRBV15
ATSRLVVSSADSGNTIY